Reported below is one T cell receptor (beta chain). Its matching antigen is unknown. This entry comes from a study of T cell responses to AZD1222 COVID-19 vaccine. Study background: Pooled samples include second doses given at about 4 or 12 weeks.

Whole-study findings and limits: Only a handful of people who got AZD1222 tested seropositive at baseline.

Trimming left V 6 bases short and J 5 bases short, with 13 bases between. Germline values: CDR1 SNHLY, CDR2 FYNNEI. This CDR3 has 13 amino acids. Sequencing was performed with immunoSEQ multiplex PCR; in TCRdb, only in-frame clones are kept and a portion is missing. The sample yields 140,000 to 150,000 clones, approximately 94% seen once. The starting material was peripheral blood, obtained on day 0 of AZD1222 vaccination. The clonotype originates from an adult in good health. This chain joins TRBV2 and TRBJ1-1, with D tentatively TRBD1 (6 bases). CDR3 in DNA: TGTGCCAGCAGGAGTGGGGGGCATACTGAAGCTTTCTTT. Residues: CASRSGGHTEAFF.